The entry below describes one T cell receptor beta chain. Its antigen is as yet unknown. The donors belonged to the approximately 110-subject validation cohort, separate from the approximately 700-subject first cohort. V shed 7 bases and J shed 5 bases, with 14 bases lying between them. CDR1 and CDR2 (germline): SQVTM, ANQGSEA. This CDR3 is 12 amino acids long. This entry belongs to a study of cytomegalovirus exposure and HLA in healthy donors. Turning to the study itself: The roughly 120 validation repertoires matched the approximately 700 first-cohort repertoires in platform, a later analysis reported.

Study outcomes and limitations: Later, an analysis found that TCR clusters from the first cohort tended to co-occur in the roughly 130 validation repertoires.

Profiled with immunoSEQ multiplex PCR; TCRdb holds only in-frame clones, not every one. The sample contains 90,000 to 150,000 clones, more than 75% of which appear only once. V and J are TRBV29-1 and TRBJ1-2, with TRBD1 as a possible D gene (6 bases). This receptor was identified in a woman aged 18 to 35 in good health and CMV-seropositive. The sequenced sample was PBMCs. In DNA form, the CDR3 reads TGCAGCGCCCAAACAGGGAGTTATGGCTACACCTTC. Its protein product is CSAQTGSYGYTF.